The 32 T cell receptor beta chains below all came from one sample that was sequenced in a study of persistence of HIV-infected CD4 T cells. The stimulus was an HIV-1 Gag 15-mer peptide pool, 0.8 to 1 ug/peptide/mL. Sorted nonresponding memory CD4+ T cells were CD40L-negative, CD69-negative, CD45RO-high. These TCRs are of unknown antigen specificity. This was the immunoSEQ version 4 assay in survey mode. Here immunoSEQ multiplex PCR was the method, and the copy in TCRdb shows in-frame clones only, minus some. The sample shows tens of thousands of clones, under 80% of them seen only once. The specimen was CD4+ T cells sorted from PBMCs after 18-hour stimulation, collected from a patient who received antiretroviral therapy. Receptors originate from an adult man with HIV who was CMV-seropositive.

This clone was counted only a few times. The rearrangement uses TRBV18 and TRBJ1-1, with 8 bases lining up with TRBD1. Germline CDR1 is KGHSH and CDR2 is LQKENI. Trimming removed 3 bases from V and 10 bases from J; junction bases left unmatched: 4. This CDR3 has 12 amino acids. The CDR3 reads CASSPLQGGAFF. The CDR3 coding sequence is TGTGCCAGCTCACCGTTACAGGGGGGAGCTTTCTTT.

The chain combines TRBV5-1 with TRBJ1-1; 8 bases match TRBD1. In germline, CDR1 is SGHRS, CDR2 YFSETQ. There are 15 residues in the CDR3. V dropped 1 base and J dropped 5; count of bases not matched to a gene: 7. This CDR3 is CASSLRQGARTEAFF. DNA of the CDR3: TGCGCCAGCAGCTTGAGGCAGGGGGCGAGAACTGAAGCTTTCTTT. Full variable domain (missing parts from reference TRBV5-1 and TRBJ1-1): KAGVTQTPRYLIKTRGQQVTLSCSPISGHRSVSWYQQTPGQGLQFLFEYFSETQRNKGNFPGRFSGRQFSNSRSEMNVSTLELGDSALYLCASSLRQGARTEAFFGQGTRLTVV.

The J gene is TRBJ2-7, the V gene TRBV19; D perhaps matches TRBD1 (6 bases). Between the trimmed V and J ends, which lost 6 bases and 3 bases, there was a span of 15 bases. CDR1 and CDR2 from the germline V gene are LNHDA and SQIVND (reference sequence). The CDR3 length is 14 residues. The CDR3 here is CASSPMTGNYEQYF. DNA for the CDR3: TGTGCCAGTAGCCCGATGACAGGAAACTACGAGCAGTACTTC.

A single count supports this clone. The DNA of the CDR3 is TGTGCCAGCAGCTTAACCGGGACTAGCGGGGGTACGCAGTATTTT. It specifies CASSLTGTSGGTQYF. The V and J genes are TRBV7-3 and TRBJ2-3; TRBD2 matches at 14 bases. The CDR3 loop spans 15 amino acids. CDR1 is SGHTA, CDR2 FQGTGA, per germline. V trimming: 0 bases; J trimming: 8 bases; junction bases outside the gene matches: 1.

V and J are TRBV28 and TRBJ1-1; D is unclear. The CDR3 is 13 residues long. Germline CDR1 and CDR2: MDHEN and SYDVKM. The V end lost 3 bases, the J end lost 0 bases, and 5 bases lay between the germline ends. The CDR3 protein is CASSFELNTEAFF. CDR3 in DNA: TGTGCCAGCAGTTTCGAACTGAACACTGAAGCTTTCTTT.

This clone appeared a single time. The genes are TRBV30 and TRBJ2-7, with 9 bases aligning to TRBD1. Trimming took 7 bases from V and 5 from J; bases not matched to a gene: 9. Germline V gene data show CDR1 as GTSNPN and CDR2 as SVGIG (reference sequence). The CDR3 is 13 amino acids. The CDR3 nucleotides are TGTGCCTCCGGGGGACAGGGTTTCCACGAGCAGTACTTC. Protein sequence: CASGGQGFHEQYF.

This sequence joins TRBV18 and TRBJ1-2; D is uncertain. Germline V lookup: CDR1 KGHSH, CDR2 LQKENI. V was shortened by 6 bases and J by 3 bases, with 8 bases between the two germline ends. The CDR3 covers 12 residues. The CDR3 region is CASSDEDYGYTF. For the CDR3, the DNA is TGTGCCAGCTCCGATGAGGACTATGGCTACACCTTC.

In this sample, this clone turned up a few times. The rearrangement links TRBV19 to TRBJ2-6; unclear D gene. Trimming removed 3 bases at V and 0 bases at J, with 9 bases between. Germline values: CDR1 LNHDA, CDR2 SQIVND (reference sequence). This CDR3 contains 16 residues. Here the CDR3 reads CASSMLLSSGANVLTF. Here the CDR3 DNA reads TGTGCCAGTAGTATGTTGTTAAGCTCTGGGGCCAACGTCCTGACTTTC.

The chain couples TRBV20-1 to TRBJ2-7, with D possibly TRBD2 on 5 matching bases. This CDR3 comprises 13 residues. V dropped 3 bases and J dropped 6 bases, with 15 bases sitting between them. Germline lookup yields CDR1 DFQATT and CDR2 SNEGSKA (reference sequence). The CDR3 loop is CSASRDARGEQYF. The DNA of the CDR3 is TGCAGTGCTAGTCGGGATGCCCGGGGCGAGCAGTACTTC.

The chain combines TRBV5-1 with TRBJ1-6, with D maybe TRBD1 (5 bases). Trimming stripped 3 bases from V and 0 bases from J, with 10 bases between. CDR3 length: 16 residues. Germline-derived CDR1 and CDR2 are SGHRS and YFSETQ. The CDR3 coding sequence is TGCGCCAGCAGCTCGGAGGGACTCTCCTATAATTCACCCCTCCACTTT. Translation: CASSSEGLSYNSPLHF.

V and J are TRBV5-8 and TRBJ1-6; perhaps TRBD1 as D (5 bases). Germline V gene lookup returns CDR1 SGHTS and CDR2 YDEGEE. With 2 bases removed from V and 9 bases from J, the gap between germline ends came to 24 bases. The CDR3 runs to 18 residues. CDR3 loop: CASSFLGTGRGITSPLHF. As DNA, the CDR3 is TGTGCCAGCAGCTTTTTAGGGACCGGGCGTGGGATTACTTCACCCCTCCACTTT.

This clone was recorded many times. The CDR3 DNA is TGCAGTGCTAGTTCGGGACTGCGGAACACTGAAGCTTTCTTT. This sequence encodes CSASSGLRNTEAFF. This sequence joins TRBV20-1 and TRBJ1-1; weak D call: TRBD1 (5 bases). This CDR3 contains 14 residues. Germline V gene lookup returns CDR1 DFQATT and CDR2 SNEGSKA (reference sequence). The V gene lost 3 bases and the J gene lost 1 base, with 12 bases spanning the gap.

This clone was picked up one time. CDR3 sequence (DNA): TGTGCCAGCAGTCCTTTAGCGGGGTCAATCTACGAGCAGTACTTC. This codes for CASSPLAGSIYEQYF. V is TRBV6-6 and J is TRBJ2-7; 8 bases are shared with TRBD2. Trimming took 5 bases from V and 3 from J; bases not matched to a gene: 9. This CDR3 spans 15 amino acids. Germline loops: CDR1 MNHNY, CDR2 SVGAGI (reference sequence).

This clone appeared once. The rearrangement joins TRBV3-1 (or the pseudogene TRBV3-2) to TRBJ1-1; D unclear. Germline CDR1 is LGHDT and CDR2 is YNNKEL (reference sequence). The CDR3 is made up of 14 amino acids. The V end was cut by 7 bases, the J end by 0 bases, with 12 bases between. CDR3 protein: CASTRGVLNTEAFF. Here the CDR3 DNA reads TGTGCCAGCACTCGCGGGGTGTTGAACACTGAAGCTTTCTTT.

The genes are TRBV2 and TRBJ1-3; maybe TRBD1 (6 bases). The germline V gene encodes CDR1 SNHLY and CDR2 FYNNEI. V shed 2 bases and J shed 0 bases, with 17 bases lying between them. The CDR3 is 18 residues long. Here the CDR3 DNA reads TGTGCCAGCAGTGAAACGGGACACCCAACTAGCTCTGGAAACACCATATATTTT. Protein sequence: CASSETGHPTSSGNTIYF.

The V gene is TRBV24-1, the J gene TRBJ2-1, with TRBD2 matching 13 bases. The CDR3 consists of 16 residues. Per germline, CDR1 KGHDR and CDR2 SFDVKD. Germline trimming cut 3 bases from V and 9 bases from J; bases unmatched to any gene: 7. This CDR3 reads CATSDETSGGLGEQFF. The CDR3 region has the DNA TGTGCCACCAGTGATGAGACTAGCGGGGGGCTGGGTGAGCAGTTCTTC.

The CDR3 sequence is CASSPGTSGGAAKNIQYF. In nucleotides, the CDR3 is TGCGCCAGCAGTCCCGGGACTAGCGGGGGGGCGGCCAAAAACATTCAGTACTTC. The J gene is TRBJ2-4, the V gene TRBV4-1, with 16 nucleotides matching TRBD2. The CDR3 runs 18 residues. Germline CDR1 MGHRA, CDR2 YSYEKL. Germline trimming cut 6 bases from V and 1 base from J; bases unmatched to any gene: 6.

This chain joins TRBV4-2 and TRBJ2-7; the match to TRBD1 covers 8 bases. Germline CDR1 LGHNA, CDR2 YNFKEQ. V was pared by 2 bases and J by 2 bases, with 5 bases of the junction left unmatched. The CDR3 extends over 15 amino acids. The CDR3 DNA reads as TGTGCCAGCAGCCAACGAGACAGGGGCACCTACGAGCAGTACTTC. Its protein product is CASSQRDRGTYEQYF.

The genes are TRBV19 and TRBJ1-2, with no clear D. The germline V gene has CDR1 LNHDA and CDR2 SQIVND (reference sequence). V was trimmed by 3 bases and J by 4 bases, leaving 15 bases between them. This CDR3 has 15 amino acids. In DNA, the CDR3 is TGTGCCAGTAGTATCCCTAGGGTAGCGGCCTATGGCTACACCTTC. Encoded protein: CASSIPRVAAYGYTF.

As DNA, the CDR3 is TGTGCCAGCAGCTATACCCCCACAGATACGCAGTATTTT. Its translation: CASSYTPTDTQYF. The chain links TRBV7-3 to TRBJ2-3; no clear D. V was pared by 4 bases and J by 2 bases, with 7 bases between. The length of the CDR3 is 13 residues. Per germline, CDR1 SGHTA and CDR2 FQGTGA. Supplemented by reference TRBV7-3 and TRBJ2-3, the full variable domain reads GAGVSQTPSNKVTEKGKYVELRCDPISGHTALYWYRQSLGQGPEFLIYFQGTGAADDSGLPNDRFFAVRPEGSVSTLKIQRTERGDSAVYLCASSYTPTDTQYFGPGTRLTVL.

This chain uses TRBV6-4 with TRBJ1-6, with D unresolved. V was clipped by 3 bases and J by 3 bases, with 3 bases between them. CDR3 size: 13 residues. From germline, CDR1 is MRHNA and CDR2 SNTAGT. The chain's CDR3 is CASSDDYNSPLHF. CDR3 DNA sequence: TGTGCCAGCAGTGATGACTATAATTCACCCCTCCACTTT.

The chain combines TRBV5-1 with TRBJ2-1, with D possibly TRBD2 on 5 matching bases. Germline assignment: CDR1 SGHRS and CDR2 YFSETQ. The length of the CDR3 is 13 residues. V was clipped by 0 bases and J by 7 bases, with 8 bases between them. The CDR3 DNA reads as TGCGCCAGCAGCTTGGGATGGGAGAATGAGCAGTTCTTC. It is translated as CASSLGWENEQFF.

The chain has TRBV7-3 and TRBJ2-1; TRBD2 matches at 8 bases. The V segment lost 0 bases and the J segment 9 bases; nucleotides outside the gene matches: 19. This CDR3 is built from 19 residues. Germline CDR1 SGHTA, CDR2 FQGTGA. The CDR3 spells CASSLTVGSSGVAGSEQFF. In nucleotides, the CDR3 is TGTGCCAGCAGCTTAACGGTGGGAAGTTCGGGAGTAGCGGGGAGTGAGCAGTTCTTC.

This clone has only a few counts. The rearrangement uses TRBV18 and TRBJ1-1; 7 nucleotides agree with TRBD1. Germline trimming cut 4 bases from V and 5 bases from J; bases unmatched to any gene: 4. Per the germline V gene, CDR1 is KGHSH and CDR2 is LQKENI. This CDR3 has 13 amino acids. CDR3: CASSQGAETEAFF. As DNA, the CDR3 is TGTGCCAGCTCACAGGGGGCAGAGACTGAAGCTTTCTTT.

V usage is TRBV5-5 and J usage is TRBJ2-2; D remains ambiguous. With 5 bases removed from V and 0 bases from J, the gap between germline ends came to 8 bases. The CDR3 is made up of 14 amino acids. Germline assignment: CDR1 SGHKS and CDR2 YYEKEE (reference sequence). The CDR3 reads CASRTVSNTGELFF. CDR3 coding DNA: TGTGCCAGCAGGACTGTTTCGAACACCGGGGAGCTGTTTTTT.

The chain carries TRBV7-2 and TRBJ1-6; 7 positions agree with TRBD1. Germline trimming cut 1 base from V and 7 bases from J; bases unmatched to any gene: 4. CDR1 is SGHTA and CDR2 is FQGNSA in the germline V gene. The CDR3 contains 15 residues. The CDR3 DNA follows: TGTGCCAGCAGCTTAGGGCAGGGACAGAATTCACCCCTCCACTTT. Translating gives CASSLGQGQNSPLHF. Full variable domain (outside the CDR3, taken from reference TRBV7-2 and TRBJ1-6): GAGVSQSPSNKVTEKGKDVELRCDPISGHTALYWYRQSLGQGLEFLIYFQGNSAPDKSGLPSDRFSAERTGGSVSTLTIQRTQQEDSAVYLCASSLGQGQNSPLHFGNGTRLTVT.

The chain combines TRBV5-1 with TRBJ2-1; TRBD1 matches at 7 bases. CDR1 and CDR2 (germline): SGHRS, YFSETQ. The CDR3 covers 14 residues. The junction had 3 bases not matched to a gene; V was cut back by 0 bases and J by 6 bases. The CDR3, as DNA: TGCGCCAGCAGCTTGGAACCAGGGGGCAATGAGCAGTTCTTC. Protein product: CASSLEPGGNEQFF.

This clone was detected only once. The CDR3 DNA follows: TGTGCCATCAGTGGAGGTACGGGACGTAGCTATGGCTACACCTTC. Translated: CAISGGTGRSYGYTF. The rearrangement uses TRBV10-3 and TRBJ1-2, with TRBD1 as a possible D gene (5 bases). The CDR3 has 15 residues. The germline gives CDR1 ENHRY, CDR2 SYGVKD. V dropped 4 bases and J dropped 4 bases, with 16 bases sitting between them.

The CDR3 DNA sequence: TGTGCCAGCAGCAAAACGGGACAGTACTATGGCTACACCTTC. This codes for CASSKTGQYYGYTF. This chain connects TRBV21-1 to TRBJ1-2; the tabulated D call, TRBD1, remains unverified against the DNA. TRBV21-1 is a documented pseudogene. CDR3 size: 14 residues.

The chain has TRBV2 and TRBJ1-4, with a tentative D call TRBD1 (6 bases). Trimming pared 3 bases from V and 8 bases from J, leaving 10 bases between. CDR3 length: 13 amino acids. CDR1 SNHLY and CDR2 FYNNEI come from the germline V gene. The CDR3 region has the DNA TGTGCCAGCAGTGAGGCAGGGGTCGAAAAACTGTTTTTT. Translated: CASSEAGVEKLFF.

In this sample, this clone turned up a few times. The chain joins TRBV7-8 to TRBJ1-3; 8 nucleotides match TRBD1. Germline V gene lookup returns CDR1 SGHVS and CDR2 FQNEAQ. This CDR3 is built from 16 residues. Trimming cost V 3 bases and J 0 bases; bases outside gene matches: 4. CDR3 sequence: CASSLRQGSSGNTIYF. The CDR3 DNA sequence: TGTGCCAGCAGCTTGCGACAGGGGAGCTCTGGAAACACCATATATTTT.

The chain links TRBV10-3 to TRBJ2-6; 8 bases align to TRBD1. Trimming cost V 7 bases and J 0 bases; bases outside gene matches: 8. From germline, CDR1 is ENHRY and CDR2 SYGVKD. The CDR3 has 17 residues. The chain's CDR3 is CAITKGDRGSGANVLTF. Written as DNA, the CDR3 is TGTGCCATCACGAAGGGCGACAGGGGCTCTGGGGCCAACGTCCTGACTTTC.